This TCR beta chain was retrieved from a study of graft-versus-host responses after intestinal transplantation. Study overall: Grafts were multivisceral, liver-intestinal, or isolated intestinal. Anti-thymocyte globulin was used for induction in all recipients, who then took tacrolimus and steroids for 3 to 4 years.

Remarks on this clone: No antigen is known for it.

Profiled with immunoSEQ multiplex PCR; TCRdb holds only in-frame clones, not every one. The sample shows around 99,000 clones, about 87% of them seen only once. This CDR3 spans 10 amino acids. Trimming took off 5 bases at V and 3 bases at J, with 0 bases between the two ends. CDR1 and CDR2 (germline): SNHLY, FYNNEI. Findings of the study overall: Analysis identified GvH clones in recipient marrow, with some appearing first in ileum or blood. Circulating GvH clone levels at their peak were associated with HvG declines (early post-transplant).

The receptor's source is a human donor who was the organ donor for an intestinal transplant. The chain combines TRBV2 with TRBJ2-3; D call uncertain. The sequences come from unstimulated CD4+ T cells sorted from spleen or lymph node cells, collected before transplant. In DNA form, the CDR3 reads TGTGCCAGCAGTACAGATACGCAGTATTTT. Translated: CASSTDTQYF.